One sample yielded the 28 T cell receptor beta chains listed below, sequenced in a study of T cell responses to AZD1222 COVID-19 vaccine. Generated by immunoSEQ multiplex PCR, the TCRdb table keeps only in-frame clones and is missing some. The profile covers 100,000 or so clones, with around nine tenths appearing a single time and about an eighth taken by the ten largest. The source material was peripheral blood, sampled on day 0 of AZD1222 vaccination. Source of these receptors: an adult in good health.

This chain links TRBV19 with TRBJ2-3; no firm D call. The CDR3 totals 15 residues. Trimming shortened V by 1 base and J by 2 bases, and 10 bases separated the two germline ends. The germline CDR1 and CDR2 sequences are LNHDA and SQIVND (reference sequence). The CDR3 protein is CASSIGDGITDTQYF. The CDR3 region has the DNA TGTGCCAGTAGTATAGGAGACGGAATCACAGATACGCAGTATTTT.

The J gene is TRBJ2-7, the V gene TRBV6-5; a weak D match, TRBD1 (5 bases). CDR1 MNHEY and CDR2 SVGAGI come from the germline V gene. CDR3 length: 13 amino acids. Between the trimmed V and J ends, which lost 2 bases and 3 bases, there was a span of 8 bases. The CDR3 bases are TGTGCCAGCAGTTACCGAGACAGCTACGAGCAGTACTTC. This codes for CASSYRDSYEQYF.

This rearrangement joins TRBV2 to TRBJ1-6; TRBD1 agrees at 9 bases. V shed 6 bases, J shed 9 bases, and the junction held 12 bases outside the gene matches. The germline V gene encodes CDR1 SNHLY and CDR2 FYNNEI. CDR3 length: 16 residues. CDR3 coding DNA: TGTGCCAGCAGGACGAACAGGGGGCTGGTGGGTTCACCCCTCCACTTT. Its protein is CASRTNRGLVGSPLHF.

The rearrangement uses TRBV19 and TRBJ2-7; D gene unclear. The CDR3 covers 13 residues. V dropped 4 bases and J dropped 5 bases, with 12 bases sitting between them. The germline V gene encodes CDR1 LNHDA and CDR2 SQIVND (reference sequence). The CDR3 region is CASSSLYQNEQYF. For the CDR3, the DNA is TGTGCCAGTAGTAGTCTATACCAGAACGAGCAGTACTTC.

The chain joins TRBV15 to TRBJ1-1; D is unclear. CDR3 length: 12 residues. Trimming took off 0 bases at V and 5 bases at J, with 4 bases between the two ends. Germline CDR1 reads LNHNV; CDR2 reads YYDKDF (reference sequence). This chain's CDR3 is CATSRDRTEAFF. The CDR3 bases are TGTGCCACCAGCAGAGATCGAACTGAAGCTTTCTTT.

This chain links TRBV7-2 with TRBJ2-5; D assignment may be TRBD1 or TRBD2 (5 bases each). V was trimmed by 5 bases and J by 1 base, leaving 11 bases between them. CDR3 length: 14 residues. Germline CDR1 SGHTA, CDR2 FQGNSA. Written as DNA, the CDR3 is TGTGCCAGCAGCCCGACGGGACCCCAAGAGACCCAGTACTTC. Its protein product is CASSPTGPQETQYF. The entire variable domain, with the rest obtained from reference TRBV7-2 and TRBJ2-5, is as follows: GAGVSQSPSNKVTEKGKDVELRCDPISGHTALYWYRQSLGQGLEFLIYFQGNSAPDKSGLPSDRFSAERTGGSVSTLTIQRTQQEDSAVYLCASSPTGPQETQYFGPGTRLLVL.

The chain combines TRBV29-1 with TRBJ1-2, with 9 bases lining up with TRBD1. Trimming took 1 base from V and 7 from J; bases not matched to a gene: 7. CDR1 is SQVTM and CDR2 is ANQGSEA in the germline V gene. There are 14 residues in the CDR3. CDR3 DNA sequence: TGCAGCGTTGAAGGCGGGACAGGGAGGGGTGGCTACACCTTC. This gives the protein CSVEGGTGRGGYTF.

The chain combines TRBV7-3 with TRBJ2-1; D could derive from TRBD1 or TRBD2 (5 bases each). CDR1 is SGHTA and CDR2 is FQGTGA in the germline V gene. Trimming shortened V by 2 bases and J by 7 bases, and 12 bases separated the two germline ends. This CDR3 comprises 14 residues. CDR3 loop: CASSLGQGVNEQFF. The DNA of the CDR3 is TGTGCCAGCAGCTTAGGGCAGGGAGTAAATGAGCAGTTCTTC. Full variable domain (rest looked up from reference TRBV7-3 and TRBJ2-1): GAGVSQTPSNKVTEKGKYVELRCDPISGHTALYWYRQSLGQGPEFLIYFQGTGAADDSGLPNDRFFAVRPEGSVSTLKIQRTERGDSAVYLCASSLGQGVNEQFFGPGTRLTVL.

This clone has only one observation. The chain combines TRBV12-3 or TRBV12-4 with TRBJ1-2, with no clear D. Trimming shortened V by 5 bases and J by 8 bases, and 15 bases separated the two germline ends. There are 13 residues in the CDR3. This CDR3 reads CASSETASRGYTF. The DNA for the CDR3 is TGTGCCAGCAGTGAAACAGCCTCTAGGGGCTACACCTTC.

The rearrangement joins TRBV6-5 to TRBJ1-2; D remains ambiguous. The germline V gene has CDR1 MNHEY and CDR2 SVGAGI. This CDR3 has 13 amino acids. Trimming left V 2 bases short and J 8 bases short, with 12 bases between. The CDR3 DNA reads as TGTGCCAGCAGTTACAACCTACTTGGGGGCTACACCTTC. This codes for CASSYNLLGGYTF.

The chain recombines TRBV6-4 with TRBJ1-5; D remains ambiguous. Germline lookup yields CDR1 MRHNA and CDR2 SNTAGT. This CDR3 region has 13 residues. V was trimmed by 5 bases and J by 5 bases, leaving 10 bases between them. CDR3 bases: TGTGCCAGCAGTCCGGGTCTTGATCAGCCCCAGCATTTT. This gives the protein CASSPGLDQPQHF.

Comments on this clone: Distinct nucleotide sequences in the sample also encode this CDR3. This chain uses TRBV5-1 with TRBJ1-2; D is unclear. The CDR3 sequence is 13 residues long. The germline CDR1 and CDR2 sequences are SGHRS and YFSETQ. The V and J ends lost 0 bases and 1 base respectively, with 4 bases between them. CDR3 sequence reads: CASSLDSNYGYTF. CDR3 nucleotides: TGCGCCAGCAGCTTGGACAGTAACTATGGCTACACCTTC.

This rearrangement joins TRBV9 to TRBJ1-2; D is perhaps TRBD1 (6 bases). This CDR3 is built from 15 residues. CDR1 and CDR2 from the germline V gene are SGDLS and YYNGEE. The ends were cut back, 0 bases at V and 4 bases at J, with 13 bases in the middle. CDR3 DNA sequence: TGTGCCAGCAGCGTAGGCCAGGGGACGGGCTATGGCTACACCTTC. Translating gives CASSVGQGTGYGYTF.

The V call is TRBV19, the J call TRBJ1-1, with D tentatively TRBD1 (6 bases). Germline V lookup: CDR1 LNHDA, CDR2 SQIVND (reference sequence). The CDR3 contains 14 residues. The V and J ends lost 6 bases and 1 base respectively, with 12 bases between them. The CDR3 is CASSAGTSNTEAFF. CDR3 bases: TGTGCCAGTAGCGCCGGGACATCGAACACTGAAGCTTTCTTT.

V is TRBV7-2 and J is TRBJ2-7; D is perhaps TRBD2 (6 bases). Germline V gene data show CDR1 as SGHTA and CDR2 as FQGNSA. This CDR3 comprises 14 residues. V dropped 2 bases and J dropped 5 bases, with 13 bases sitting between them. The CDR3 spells CASSLLSDYDEQYF. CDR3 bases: TGTGCCAGCAGCTTATTATCGGACTACGACGAGCAGTACTTC.

The CDR3 spells CASSYFRGGTGELFF. The CDR3, as DNA: TGTGCCAGCAGTTACTTCAGGGGCGGCACCGGGGAGCTGTTTTTT. The genes are TRBV6-2 or TRBV6-3 and TRBJ2-2; D perhaps matches TRBD1 (6 bases). V was shortened by 1 base and J by 4 bases, with 10 bases between the two germline ends. CDR3 length: 15 amino acids. CDR1 is MNHEY and CDR2 is SVGEGT in the germline V gene.

CDR3 DNA: TGTGCCTGGAGGGCCGGGAGGGACGCCATTCAGTACTTC. As protein: CAWRAGRDAIQYF. V gene TRBV30 combines with J gene TRBJ2-4, with 8 positions matching TRBD2. J gave up 9 bases and V 3 bases, and 7 bases lay outside the gene matches. The CDR3 sequence is 13 residues long. In germline, CDR1 is GTSNPN, CDR2 SVGIG (reference sequence).

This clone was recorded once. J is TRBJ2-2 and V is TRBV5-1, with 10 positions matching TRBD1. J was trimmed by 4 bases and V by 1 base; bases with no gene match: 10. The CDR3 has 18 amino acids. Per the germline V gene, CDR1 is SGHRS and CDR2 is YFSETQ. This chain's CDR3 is CASSLFVGGQGSTGELFF. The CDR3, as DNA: TGCGCCAGCAGCTTGTTCGTGGGGGGACAGGGGTCCACCGGGGAGCTGTTTTTT.

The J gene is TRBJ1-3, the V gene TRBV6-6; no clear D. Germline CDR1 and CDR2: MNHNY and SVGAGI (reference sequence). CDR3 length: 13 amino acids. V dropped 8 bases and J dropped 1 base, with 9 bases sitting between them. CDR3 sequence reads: CASDNASGNTIYF. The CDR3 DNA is TGTGCCAGCGACAATGCGTCTGGAAACACCATATATTTT.

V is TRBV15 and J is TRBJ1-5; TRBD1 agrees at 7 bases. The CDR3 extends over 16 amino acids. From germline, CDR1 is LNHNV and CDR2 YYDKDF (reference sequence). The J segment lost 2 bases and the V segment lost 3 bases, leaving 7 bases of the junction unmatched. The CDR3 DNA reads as TGTGCCACCAGCAGTAGACAGGGACTGGGCAATCAGCCCCAGCATTTT. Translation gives CATSSRQGLGNQPQHF.

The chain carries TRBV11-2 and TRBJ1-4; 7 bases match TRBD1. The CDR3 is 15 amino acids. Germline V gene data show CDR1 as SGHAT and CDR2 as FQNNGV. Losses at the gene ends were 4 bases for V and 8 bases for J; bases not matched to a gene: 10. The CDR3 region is CASSSQGSTEEKLFF. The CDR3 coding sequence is TGTGCCAGCAGCTCACAGGGGTCAACGGAGGAAAAACTGTTTTTT.

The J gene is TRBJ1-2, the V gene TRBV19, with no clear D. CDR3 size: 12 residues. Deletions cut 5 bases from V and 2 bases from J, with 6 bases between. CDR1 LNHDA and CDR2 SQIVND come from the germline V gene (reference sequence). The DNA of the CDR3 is TGTGCCAGTAGTTTGTCAAACTATGGCTACACCTTC. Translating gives CASSLSNYGYTF.

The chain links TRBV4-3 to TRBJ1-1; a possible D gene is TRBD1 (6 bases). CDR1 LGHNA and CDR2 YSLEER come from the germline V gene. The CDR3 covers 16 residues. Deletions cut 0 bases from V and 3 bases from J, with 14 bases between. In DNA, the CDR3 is TGCGCCAGCAGCCAAGATACAGGGAGGGTGGACACTGAAGCTTTCTTT. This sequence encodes CASSQDTGRVDTEAFF.

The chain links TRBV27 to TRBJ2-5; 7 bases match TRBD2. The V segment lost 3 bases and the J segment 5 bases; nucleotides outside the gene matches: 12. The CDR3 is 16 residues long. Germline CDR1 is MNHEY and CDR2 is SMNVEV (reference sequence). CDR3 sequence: CASSFAGTLGGETQYF. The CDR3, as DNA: TGTGCCAGCAGTTTCGCAGGGACCCTCGGGGGGGAGACCCAGTACTTC.

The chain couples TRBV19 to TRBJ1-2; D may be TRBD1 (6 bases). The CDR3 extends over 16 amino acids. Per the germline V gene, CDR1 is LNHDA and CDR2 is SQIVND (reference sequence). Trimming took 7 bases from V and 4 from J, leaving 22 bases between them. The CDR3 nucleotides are TGTGCCAGTACTTTTAATTGGGGGGGCGCGGGCTATGGCTACACCTTC. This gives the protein CASTFNWGGAGYGYTF.

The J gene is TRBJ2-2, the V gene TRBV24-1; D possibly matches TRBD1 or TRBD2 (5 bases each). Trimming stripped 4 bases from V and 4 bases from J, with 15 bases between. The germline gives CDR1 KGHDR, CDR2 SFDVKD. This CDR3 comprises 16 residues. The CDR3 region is CATSDPRDHFTGELFF. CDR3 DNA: TGTGCCACCAGTGACCCCCGGGACCACTTCACCGGGGAGCTGTTTTTT.

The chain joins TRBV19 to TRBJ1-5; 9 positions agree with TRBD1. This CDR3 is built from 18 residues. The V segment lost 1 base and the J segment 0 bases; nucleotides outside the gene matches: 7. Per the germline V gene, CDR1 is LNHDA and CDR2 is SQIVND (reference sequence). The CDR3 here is CASSIAWRTGVSNQPQHF. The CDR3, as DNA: TGTGCCAGTAGTATAGCATGGAGGACAGGGGTTAGCAATCAGCCCCAGCATTTT.

Here the CDR3 DNA reads TGTGCCAGCAGTTACGGGCGGGGTGATAGCACCATATATTTT. Amino acid sequence: CASSYGRGDSTIYF. The chain joins TRBV6-6 to TRBJ1-3; D is ambiguous. The V end lost 2 bases, the J end lost 9 bases, and 14 bases lay between the germline ends. The germline CDR1 and CDR2 sequences are MNHNY and SVGAGI (reference sequence). The CDR3 is made up of 14 amino acids.